This T cell receptor (beta chain) appears in the sequencing data of a study of blood T cell repertoires in COVID-19. V lost 11 bases, J lost 5 bases, and 10 bases lay in between. The CDR3 loop spans 11 amino acids. CDR1 SGHVS and CDR2 FQNEAQ come from the germline V gene. TCRdb's copy holds only in-frame clones and misses some; the assay was immunoSEQ multiplex PCR. The data contain tens of thousands of clones, 85% of them singletons. The sequence was obtained from a man older than 75 with acute or convalescent COVID-19. This rearrangement joins TRBV7-8 to TRBJ2-1; TRBD1 is a possible D gene (7 bases). The sample taken for sequencing was peripheral blood. CDR3 DNA: TGTGCCGGAGGGACAGACAATGAGCAGTTCTTC. It specifies CAGGTDNEQFF.